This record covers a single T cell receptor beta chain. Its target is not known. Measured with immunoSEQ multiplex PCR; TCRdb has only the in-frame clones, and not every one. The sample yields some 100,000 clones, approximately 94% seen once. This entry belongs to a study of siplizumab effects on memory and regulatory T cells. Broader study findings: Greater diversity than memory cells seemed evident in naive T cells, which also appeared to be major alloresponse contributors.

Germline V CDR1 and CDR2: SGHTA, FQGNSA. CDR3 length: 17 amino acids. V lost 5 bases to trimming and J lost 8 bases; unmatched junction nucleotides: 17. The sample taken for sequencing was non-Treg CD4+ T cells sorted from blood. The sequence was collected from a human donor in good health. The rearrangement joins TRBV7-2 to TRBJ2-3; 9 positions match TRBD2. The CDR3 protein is CASSRGLALPPGGTQYF. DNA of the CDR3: TGTGCCAGCAGCCGGGGACTAGCCCTCCCCCCCGGAGGTACGCAGTATTTT.